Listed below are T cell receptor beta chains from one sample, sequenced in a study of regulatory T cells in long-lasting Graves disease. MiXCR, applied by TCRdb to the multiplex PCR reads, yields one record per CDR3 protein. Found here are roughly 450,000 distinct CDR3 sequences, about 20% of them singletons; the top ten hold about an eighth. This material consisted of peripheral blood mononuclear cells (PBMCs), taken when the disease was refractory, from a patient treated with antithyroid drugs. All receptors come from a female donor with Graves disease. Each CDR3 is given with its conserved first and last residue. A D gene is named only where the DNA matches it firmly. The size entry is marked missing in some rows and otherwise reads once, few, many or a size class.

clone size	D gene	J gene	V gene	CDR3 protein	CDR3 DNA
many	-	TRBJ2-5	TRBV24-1	CATSDAGQETQYF	TGTGCCACCAGTGATGCCGGGCAAGAGACCCAGTACTTC
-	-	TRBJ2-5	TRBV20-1	CSARDLRAGGRQETQYF	TGCAGTGCTAGAGATCTGCGAGCGGGCGGACGTCAAGAGACCCAGTACTTC
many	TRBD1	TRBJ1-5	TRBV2	CASRGPDRGSNQPQHF	TGTGCCAGCAGGGGTCCAGACAGGGGAAGCAATCAGCCCCAGCATTTT
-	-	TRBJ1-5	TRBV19	CASKEGSNQPQHF	TGTGCCAGTAAGGAGGGGAGCAATCAGCCCCAGCATTTT
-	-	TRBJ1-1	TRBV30	CAWSVRRGGLGEAFF	TGTGCCTGGAGTGTACGACGAGGGGGTCTTGGCGAAGCTTTCTTT
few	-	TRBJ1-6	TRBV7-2	CASSFKKPQGYNSPLHF	TGTGCCAGCAGCTTCAAAAAACCCCAGGGCTATAATTCACCCCTCCACTTT
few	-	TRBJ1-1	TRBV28	CASSYRVGNEAFF	TGTGCCAGCAGTTACAGGGTGGGGAATGAAGCTTTCTTT
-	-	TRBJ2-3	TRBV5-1	CASSLSRSADTQYF	TGCGCCAGCAGCTTGAGTAGATCGGCAGATACGCAGTATTTT
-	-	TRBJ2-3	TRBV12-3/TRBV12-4	CASSSDRLTDTQYF	TGTGCCAGCAGTTCTGACAGGCTGACAGATACGCAGTATTTT
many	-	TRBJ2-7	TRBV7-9	CASSFTGSYEQYF	TGTGCCAGCAGCTTCACGGGAAGCTACGAGCAGTACTTC
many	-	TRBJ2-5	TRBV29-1	CSVEVVKYRTSGAKTQYF	TGCAGCGTTGAAGTCGTAAAGTATCGGACATCGGGGGCGAAGACCCAGTACTTC
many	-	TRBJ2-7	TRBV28	CASRASLSYEQYF	TGTGCCAGCAGGGCCTCACTCTCCTACGAGCAGTACTTC
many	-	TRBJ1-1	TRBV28	CASSPPWGVTEAFF	TGTGCCAGCAGCCCCCCTTGGGGGGTTACTGAAGCTTTCTTT
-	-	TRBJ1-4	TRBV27	CASSLSWTNEKLFF	TGTGCCAGCAGTTTATCTTGGACTAATGAAAAACTGTTTTTT
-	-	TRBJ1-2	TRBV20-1	CSAREQSNYGYTF	TGCAGTGCTAGAGAACAGTCTAACTATGGCTACACCTTC
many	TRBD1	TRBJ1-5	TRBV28	CASTRDRAQPQHF	TGTGCCAGCACCCGGGACAGGGCTCAGCCCCAGCATTTT
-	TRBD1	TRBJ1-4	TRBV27	CASSWRAGGGKLFF	TGTGCCAGCAGTTGGCGGGCAGGGGGAGGAAAACTGTTTTTT
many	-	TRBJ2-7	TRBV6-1	CASRPGRSTYEQYF	TGTGCCAGCAGGCCAGGACGTTCGACGTACGAGCAGTACTTC
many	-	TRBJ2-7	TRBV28	CASTTIGVQYF	TGTGCCAGCACCACAATAGGGGTGCAGTACTTC
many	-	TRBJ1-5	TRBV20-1	CSARGAENQPQHF	TGCAGTGCTAGAGGGGCAGAAAATCAGCCCCAGCATTTT
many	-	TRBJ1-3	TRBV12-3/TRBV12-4	CASSAANSGNTIYF	TGTGCCTCCTCGGCGGCAAACTCTGGAAACACCATATATTTT
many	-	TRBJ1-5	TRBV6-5	CASSYVPDSSNQPQHF	TGTGCCAGCAGTTACGTCCCAGATAGTAGCAATCAGCCCCAGCATTTT